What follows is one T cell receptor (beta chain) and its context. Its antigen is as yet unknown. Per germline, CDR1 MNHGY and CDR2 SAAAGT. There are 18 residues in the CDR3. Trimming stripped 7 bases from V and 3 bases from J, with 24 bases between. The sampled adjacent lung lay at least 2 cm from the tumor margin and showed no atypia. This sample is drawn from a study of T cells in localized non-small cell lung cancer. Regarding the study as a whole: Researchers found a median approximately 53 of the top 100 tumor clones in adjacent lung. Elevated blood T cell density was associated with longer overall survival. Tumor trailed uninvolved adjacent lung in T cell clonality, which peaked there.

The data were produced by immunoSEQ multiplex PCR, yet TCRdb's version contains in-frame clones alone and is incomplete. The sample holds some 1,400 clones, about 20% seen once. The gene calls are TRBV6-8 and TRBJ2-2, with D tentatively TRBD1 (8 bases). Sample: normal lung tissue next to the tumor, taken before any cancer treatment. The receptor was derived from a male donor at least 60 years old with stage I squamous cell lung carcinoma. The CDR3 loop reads CASTGQGWRGFDTGELFF. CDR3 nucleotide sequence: TGTGCCAGCACCGGACAGGGATGGCGGGGGTTTGACACCGGGGAGCTGTTTTTT.